Shown below are 30 T cell receptor beta chains from a single sample sequenced in a study of blood T cell repertoires in COVID-19. Repertoires were generated with immunoSEQ multiplex PCR, while TCRdb's copy carries only in-frame clones and drops some. The repertoire has 95,000 to 110,000 clones, 87% of them found once; the top ten carry 15%. Sequences were obtained from peripheral blood. The receptors shown here come from a man aged 45-65 years with acute or convalescent COVID-19.

V is TRBV19 and J is TRBJ1-2; 8 nucleotides agree with TRBD1. The length of the CDR3 is 14 residues. Germline V gene sequence: CDR1 LNHDA, CDR2 SQIVND (reference sequence). Trimming at V came to 5 bases and at J to 8 bases, leaving 10 bases not matched to a gene. CDR3 sequence (DNA): TGTGCCAGTAGTCTTGAGGACAGGGACCACGGCTACACCTTC. Translated, it gives CASSLEDRDHGYTF.

This chain uses TRBV5-1 with TRBJ2-1, with TRBD2 matching over 9 bases. The germline V gene encodes CDR1 SGHRS and CDR2 YFSETQ. With 2 bases clipped from V and 9 bases from J, the junction kept 6 bases outside the gene matches. This CDR3 comprises 14 residues. The CDR3 bases are TGCGCCAGCAGCTTAGATAGCGGGAGAGGTGAGCAGTTCTTC. It codes for CASSLDSGRGEQFF.

The chain uses TRBV7-9 and TRBJ2-1; 9 nucleotides align to TRBD1. CDR1 SEHNR and CDR2 FQNEAQ come from the germline V gene (reference sequence). J was trimmed by 2 bases and V by 4 bases; bases with no gene match: 3. The CDR3 totals 15 residues. Written as DNA, the CDR3 is TGTGCCAGCAGCTCAACAGGGGGCGCCTACAATGAGCAGTTCTTC. Its protein is CASSSTGGAYNEQFF.

The chain has TRBV27 and TRBJ2-1, with 10 bases aligning to TRBD2. V lost 6 bases to trimming and J lost 5 bases; unmatched junction nucleotides: 13. The CDR3 runs to 17 residues. Germline V gives CDR1 MNHEY, CDR2 SMNVEV (reference sequence). The CDR3 bases are TGTGCCAGCAGATCGAAAGACGGACTAGCGGTGAACAATGAGCAGTTCTTC. Protein product: CASRSKDGLAVNNEQFF.

The chain employs TRBV6-5 and TRBJ2-2; D possibly corresponds to TRBD1 (6 bases). The CDR3 is 14 residues long. The V end lost 7 bases, the J end lost 0 bases, and 9 bases lay between the germline ends. Germline CDR1 is MNHEY and CDR2 is SVGAGI. In DNA form, the CDR3 reads TGTGCCAGCACGCGACAGGCGAACACCGGGGAGCTGTTTTTT. It yields the protein CASTRQANTGELFF.

This chain joins TRBV12-3 or TRBV12-4 and TRBJ1-5; D not certain. The length of the CDR3 is 13 residues. The V and J ends lost 6 bases and 4 bases respectively, with 10 bases between them. In DNA form, the CDR3 reads TGTGCCAGCAGCCTACTCCGGAATCAGCCCCAGCATTTT. It encodes CASSLLRNQPQHF.

This chain uses TRBV28 with TRBJ1-3, with D perhaps matching TRBD1 (5 bases). Germline V gives CDR1 MDHEN, CDR2 SYDVKM. This CDR3 has 15 amino acids. Deletions cut 5 bases from V and 2 bases from J, with 13 bases between. This CDR3 reads CASSLAGRPGNTIYF. The DNA for the CDR3 is TGTGCCAGCAGTCTCGCGGGACGACCTGGAAACACCATATATTTT.

The rearrangement links TRBV7-8 to TRBJ2-2; 10 bases align to TRBD1. This CDR3 region has 16 residues. The V gene end was trimmed by 5 bases and the J gene end by 4 bases; junction bases not matched to a gene: 7. Germline assignment: CDR1 SGHVS and CDR2 FQNEAQ. In nucleotides, the CDR3 is TGTGCCAGCAGCGCCCCCGGGACAGGGGCCACCGGGGAGCTGTTTTTT. Protein: CASSAPGTGATGELFF.

The chain uses TRBV4-1 and TRBJ1-2; D perhaps matches TRBD1 (5 bases). V lost 3 bases, J lost 5 bases, and 7 bases lay in between. Germline V lookup: CDR1 MGHRA, CDR2 YSYEKL. This CDR3 has 12 residues. CDR3 nucleotide sequence: TGCGCCAGCAGCCACAGGGTATATGGCTACACCTTC. This encodes CASSHRVYGYTF.

V is TRBV9 and J is TRBJ2-3; 7 nucleotides align to TRBD2. Germline CDR1 and CDR2: SGDLS and YYNGEE. CDR3 length: 15 residues. The trim removed 4 bases at V and 3 bases at J, leaving 8 bases unmatched. CDR3 nucleotide sequence: TGTGCCAGCAGCCCCCAGTGGGAGGGGACAGATACGCAGTATTTT. Its protein is CASSPQWEGTDTQYF.

The chain couples TRBV11-2 to TRBJ2-5; 9 nucleotides align to TRBD1. Looked up from germline, CDR1 is SGHAT and CDR2 is FQNNGV. CDR3 length: 14 amino acids. The trim removed 5 bases at V and 5 bases at J, leaving 6 bases unmatched. The DNA of the CDR3 is TGTGCCAGCAGCGCCGGGACAGGGCTTGAGACCCAGTACTTC. It specifies CASSAGTGLETQYF.

This chain connects TRBV2 to TRBJ2-3; a possible D gene is TRBD2 (6 bases). This CDR3 comprises 13 residues. Between the trimmed V and J ends, which lost 5 bases and 2 bases, there was a span of 8 bases. Germline V gene sequence: CDR1 SNHLY, CDR2 FYNNEI. The CDR3 loop is CASSWDFTDTQYF. The DNA of the CDR3 is TGTGCCAGCAGTTGGGACTTCACAGATACGCAGTATTTT.

The chain links TRBV28 to TRBJ2-7; D may be TRBD2 (6 bases). The germline gives CDR1 MDHEN, CDR2 SYDVKM. The CDR3 has 12 amino acids. Trimming shortened V by 6 bases and J by 4 bases, and 10 bases separated the two germline ends. The CDR3 is CASRSSEYEQYF. CDR3 sequence (DNA): TGTGCCAGCAGATCTAGCGAATACGAGCAGTACTTC.

The rearrangement uses TRBV24-1 and TRBJ1-1; no definite D call. Germline values: CDR1 KGHDR, CDR2 SFDVKD. The CDR3 length is 15 residues. Trimming cost V 7 bases and J 0 bases, with 14 bases left between them. The CDR3 nucleotides are TGTGCCACCAGGGCAAACAGAGGGATGAACACTGAAGCTTTCTTT. Translation gives CATRANRGMNTEAFF.

A single count supports this clone. V and J are TRBV7-9 and TRBJ2-2, with 9 bases identical to TRBD1. From germline, CDR1 is SEHNR and CDR2 FQNEAQ (reference sequence). With 2 bases clipped from V and 5 bases from J, the junction kept 3 bases outside the gene matches. There are 15 residues in the CDR3. This CDR3 reads CASSLWGTGTGELFF. The CDR3 nucleotides are TGTGCCAGCAGCTTATGGGGGACAGGGACCGGGGAGCTGTTTTTT.

The chain combines TRBV30 with TRBJ1-2; D might be TRBD1 (6 bases). From germline, CDR1 is GTSNPN and CDR2 SVGIG (reference sequence). The V gene lost 4 bases and the J gene lost 4 bases, with 19 bases spanning the gap. The length of the CDR3 is 15 residues. In nucleotides, the CDR3 is TGTGCCTGGATGGAGCCGGGGGGCGTTGGCTATGGCTACACCTTC. Translating it yields CAWMEPGGVGYGYTF.

This chain connects TRBV3-1 (or the pseudogene TRBV3-2) to TRBJ2-3, with a possible D match to TRBD2 (5 bases). The CDR3 has 16 amino acids. CDR1 LGHDT and CDR2 YNNKEL come from the germline V gene (reference sequence). The germline V and J ends were trimmed by 4 bases and 6 bases, with 20 bases remaining between them. The CDR3 DNA reads TGTGCCAGCAGCCCCGCGGGCCCTGTCTCCACGGATACGCAGTATTTT. Its protein is CASSPAGPVSTDTQYF.

CDR3 protein: CASSSPGGRGNQPQHF. CDR3 DNA: TGTGCCAGCAGTTCTCCTGGGGGCCGGGGAAATCAGCCCCAGCATTTT. This chain joins TRBV28 and TRBJ1-5, with a weak D call TRBD1 (6 bases). The germline gives CDR1 MDHEN, CDR2 SYDVKM. With 4 bases removed from V and 4 bases from J, the gap between germline ends came to 17 bases. The CDR3 is 16 residues long.

The CDR3 region is CATGTSDYNEQFF. CDR3 coding DNA: TGTGCTACCGGGACTAGCGATTACAATGAGCAGTTCTTC. The genes are TRBV24-1 and TRBJ2-1, with TRBD2 matching over 10 bases. CDR1 KGHDR and CDR2 SFDVKD come from the germline V gene. This CDR3 contains 13 residues.

The chain employs TRBV4-1 and TRBJ2-7; the match to TRBD1 covers 10 bases. Trimming took 0 bases from V and 5 from J; bases not matched to a gene: 4. This CDR3 has 15 residues. Germline-derived CDR1 and CDR2 are MGHRA and YSYEKL. The CDR3: CASSQEETGGDEQYF. In DNA, the CDR3 is TGCGCCAGCAGCCAAGAAGAGACAGGGGGCGACGAGCAGTACTTC.

The rearrangement joins TRBV6-2 or TRBV6-3 to TRBJ2-1; 9 nucleotides align to TRBD1. After removal of 2 bases from V and 5 bases from J, the junction contained 10 bases not matched to a gene. The CDR3 covers 17 residues. Per the germline V gene, CDR1 is MNHEY and CDR2 is SVGEGT. Written as DNA, the CDR3 is TGTGCCAGCAGTTACGGGACGGGACAGGGCCCACACAATGAGCAGTTCTTC. Translation gives CASSYGTGQGPHNEQFF.

V and J are TRBV19 and TRBJ1-3; weak D call: TRBD1 (5 bases). Trimming shortened V by 7 bases and J by 0 bases, and 10 bases separated the two germline ends. Germline V CDR1 and CDR2: LNHDA, SQIVND (reference sequence). The CDR3 loop spans 14 amino acids. As DNA, the CDR3 is TGTGCCAGTAAGGGGACTGTCTCTGGAAACACCATATATTTT. Amino acid sequence: CASKGTVSGNTIYF. Variable domain in full (rest from reference TRBV19 and TRBJ1-3): DGGITQSPKYLFRKEGQNVTLSCEQNLNHDAMYWYRQDPGQGLRLIYYSQIVNDFQKGDIAEGYSVSREKKESFPLTVTSAQKNPTAFYLCASKGTVSGNTIYFGEGSWLTVV.

The gene calls are TRBV2 and TRBJ1-4, with TRBD1 as a possible D gene (6 bases). This CDR3 is built from 14 residues. V dropped 4 bases and J dropped 8 bases, with 14 bases sitting between them. Germline loops: CDR1 SNHLY, CDR2 FYNNEI. The CDR3 region is CASSAAGVGEKLFF. In nucleotides, the CDR3 is TGTGCCAGCAGTGCTGCAGGGGTTGGCGAAAAACTGTTTTTT.

The chain joins TRBV19 to TRBJ2-7, with D maybe TRBD2 (6 bases). Trimming removed 9 bases from V and 0 bases from J, with 15 bases in between. The germline gives CDR1 LNHDA, CDR2 SQIVND (reference sequence). The CDR3 extends over 14 amino acids. The CDR3 reads CASATGTGSYEQYF. CDR3 bases: TGTGCCAGCGCGACCGGGACTGGCTCCTACGAGCAGTACTTC.

This chain's CDR3 is CASKGTSMNEQFF. In nucleotides, the CDR3 is TGTGCCAGCAAGGGGACTAGTATGAATGAGCAGTTCTTC. The chain uses TRBV28 and TRBJ2-1; TRBD2 matches at 8 bases. The J segment lost 7 bases and the V segment lost 7 bases, leaving 6 bases of the junction unmatched. This CDR3 has 13 amino acids. Per the germline V gene, CDR1 is MDHEN and CDR2 is SYDVKM.

The V gene is TRBV7-9, the J gene TRBJ2-4, with a weak D call TRBD1 (5 bases). In germline, CDR1 is SEHNR, CDR2 FQNEAQ (reference sequence). Trimming removed 1 base from V and 0 bases from J, with 10 bases in between. The CDR3 totals 16 residues. The chain's CDR3 is CASSLGAGLAKNIQYF. CDR3 bases: TGTGCCAGCAGCTTAGGTGCAGGGCTAGCCAAAAACATTCAGTACTTC.

The gene calls are TRBV25-1 and TRBJ1-2, with 7 bases matching TRBD1. The CDR3 runs 13 residues. CDR1 is MGHDK and CDR2 is SYGVNS in the germline V gene. The ends lost 1 base at V and 6 bases at J; junction bases unmatched: 2. CDR3: CASSELQGNGYTF. CDR3 in DNA: TGTGCCAGCAGTGAATTACAGGGGAATGGCTACACCTTC.

The chain couples TRBV6-5 to TRBJ1-4, with TRBD1 as a possible D gene (5 bases). Trimming took off 0 bases at V and 6 bases at J, with 14 bases between the two ends. This CDR3 has 16 amino acids. Germline loops: CDR1 MNHEY, CDR2 SVGAGI. The CDR3 loop is CASSYSPDSHHEKLFF. The CDR3 DNA reads as TGTGCCAGCAGTTACTCGCCCGACAGTCATCATGAAAAACTGTTTTTT.

This rearrangement joins TRBV7-9 to TRBJ2-5; the match to TRBD2 covers 12 bases. Germline CDR1 reads SEHNR; CDR2 reads FQNEAQ (reference sequence). There are 17 residues in the CDR3. Unmatched junction bases numbered 7, after V lost 0 bases and J lost 5 bases. The chain's CDR3 is CASSLASSGRAGETQYF. The CDR3 bases are TGTGCCAGCAGCTTAGCGTCTAGCGGGAGGGCCGGGGAGACCCAGTACTTC.

The V and J genes are TRBV7-2 and TRBJ2-7; no clear D gene. Trimming took off 0 bases at V and 4 bases at J, with 10 bases between the two ends. Germline loops: CDR1 SGHTA, CDR2 FQGNSA. The CDR3 consists of 14 residues. CDR3 DNA: TGTGCCAGCAGCTTAGCAGCAGGCAGATACGAGCAGTACTTC. Translated, it gives CASSLAAGRYEQYF.